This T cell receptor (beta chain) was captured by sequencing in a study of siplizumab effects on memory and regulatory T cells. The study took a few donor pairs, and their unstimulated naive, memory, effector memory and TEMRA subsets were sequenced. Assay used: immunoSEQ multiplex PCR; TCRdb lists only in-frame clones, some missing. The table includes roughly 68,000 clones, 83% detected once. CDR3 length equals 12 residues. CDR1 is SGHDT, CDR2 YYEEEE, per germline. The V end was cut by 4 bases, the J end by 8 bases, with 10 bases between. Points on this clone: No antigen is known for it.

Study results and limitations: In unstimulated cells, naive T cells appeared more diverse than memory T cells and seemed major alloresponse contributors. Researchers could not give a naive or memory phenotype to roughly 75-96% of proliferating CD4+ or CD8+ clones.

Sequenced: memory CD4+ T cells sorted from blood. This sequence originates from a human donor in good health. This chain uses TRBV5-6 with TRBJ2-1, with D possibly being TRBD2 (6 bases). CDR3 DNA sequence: TGTGCCAGCAGCCGACTAGAGCATGAGCAGTTCTTC. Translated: CASSRLEHEQFF.